Presented here are 20 T cell receptor beta chains from one specimen sequenced in a study of human T cells and chemical hapten exposure. Each CDR3 protein gets one entry after TCRdb re-called the RACE reads with MiXCR. The sample has approximately 74,000 distinct CDR3 sequences; 30% to 35% are singletons. Time point here: patch test 1, 2 weeks after DPC sensitization. Stated treatment: therapeutic diphenylcyclopropenone sensitization with weekly scalp DPC. Sequencing was performed on whole blood, taken in connection with sensitization to the hapten diphenylcyclopropenone (DPC). All receptors come from a man aged 40-50 years with alopecia areata. Some clones in this sample may be carry-over from other donors' samples.

This clonotype has a handful of counts. V usage is TRBV9 and J usage is TRBJ2-1; 8 bases map to TRBD2. V lost 3 bases and J lost 7; bases outside the gene matches: 12. Germline values: CDR1 SGDLS, CDR2 YYNGEE. This CDR3 spans 16 amino acids. The CDR3 DNA is TGTGCCAGCAGCGACCGGACTAGCCAGGTGAGGAATGAGCAGTTCTTC. Translation: CASSDRTSQVRNEQFF.

This clonotype has just a few counts. This rearrangement joins TRBV20-1 to TRBJ1-4; D ambiguous. Germline V gene sequence: CDR1 DFQATT, CDR2 SNEGSKA (reference sequence). V lost 1 base, J lost 3 bases, and 3 bases lay in between. The CDR3 has 12 residues. The CDR3 protein is CSARGPNEKLFF. Written as DNA, the CDR3 is TGCAGTGCTAGAGGGCCTAATGAAAAACTGTTTTTT.

The V call is TRBV12-3 or TRBV12-4, the J call TRBJ2-1, with D perhaps TRBD2 (5 bases). Trimming stripped 5 bases from V and 2 bases from J, with 13 bases between. The CDR3 consists of 15 residues. Here the CDR3 DNA reads TGTGCCAGCAGTAACACGAGCGGTACCTACAATGAGCAGTTCTTC. Protein sequence: CASSNTSGTYNEQFF.

The chain links TRBV9 to TRBJ2-3, with a weak D call TRBD2 (6 bases). The V gene lost 2 bases and the J gene lost 4 bases, with 14 bases spanning the gap. This CDR3 is built from 15 residues. CDR1 and CDR2 from the germline V gene are SGDLS and YYNGEE. CDR3 protein: CASSVRGGGPDTQYF. DNA for the CDR3: TGTGCCAGCAGCGTTCGGGGAGGTGGCCCAGATACGCAGTATTTT.

The chain joins TRBV6-5 to TRBJ1-3; TRBD1 matches at 7 bases. V lost 0 bases, J lost 3 bases, and 5 bases stayed unmatched. The CDR3 sequence is 16 residues long. The germline CDR1 and CDR2 sequences are MNHEY and SVGAGI. The CDR3 nucleotides read TGTGCCAGCAGTTACTCGGGACAGCTCCGTGGAAACACCATATATTTT. It codes for CASSYSGQLRGNTIYF.

The chain recombines TRBV6-1 with TRBJ2-1, with D unresolved. The germline V gene has CDR1 MNHNS and CDR2 SASEGT. There are 11 residues in the CDR3. V was trimmed by 8 bases and J by 4 bases, leaving 6 bases between them. The CDR3 bases are TGTGCCAGCGCACCATACAATGAGCAGTTCTTC. It translates to CASAPYNEQFF.

V and J are TRBV20-1 and TRBJ2-6; D gene uncertain. CDR1 and CDR2 from the germline V gene are DFQATT and SNEGSKA (reference sequence). This CDR3 has 17 residues. V lost 4 bases to trimming and J lost 1 base, with 17 bases between them. CDR3 in amino acids: CSATVHRISSGANVLTF. The CDR3 bases are TGCAGTGCTACGGTACACCGAATCTCATCTGGGGCCAACGTCCTGACTTTC.

V is TRBV3-1 and J is TRBJ2-1, with D unresolved. V was cut by 6 bases and J by 6 bases, with 12 bases left in between. Per the germline V gene, CDR1 is LGHDT and CDR2 is YNNKEL (reference sequence). The CDR3 is 13 residues long. CDR3 residues: CASRPSWANEQFF. CDR3 DNA sequence: TGTGCCAGCAGGCCTTCGTGGGCCAATGAGCAGTTCTTC.

This clonotype has just a few counts. This chain uses TRBV7-9 with TRBJ2-6; no clear D gene. V was cut by 1 base and J by 0 bases, with 10 bases left in between. This CDR3 comprises 17 residues. The V gene's germline CDR1 is SEHNR and CDR2 FQNEAQ (reference sequence). The CDR3 nucleotides are TGTGCCAGCAGCTTAGTCTCGGAAATCTCTGGGGCCAACGTCCTGACTTTC. It specifies CASSLVSEISGANVLTF.

This chain joins TRBV20-1 and TRBJ2-1; 11 bases match TRBD2. Trimming at V came to 3 bases and at J to 12 bases, leaving 7 bases not matched to a gene. There are 13 residues in the CDR3. Germline V lookup: CDR1 DFQATT, CDR2 SNEGSKA (reference sequence). CDR3 sequence reads: CSARGTSGIGQFF. The CDR3 DNA is TGCAGTGCTAGGGGGACTAGCGGTATAGGGCAGTTCTTC.

The chain carries TRBV20-1 and TRBJ2-7; 12 positions match TRBD2. The germline V gene has CDR1 DFQATT and CDR2 SNEGSKA (reference sequence). The junction had 4 bases not matched to a gene; V was cut back by 5 bases and J by 2 bases. CDR3 length: 14 residues. CDR3 nucleotides: TGCAGTGCTCCTTCTAGCGGGAGGGCCTACGAGCAGTACTTC. Protein sequence: CSAPSSGRAYEQYF.

V gene TRBV5-1 combines with J gene TRBJ2-1; no clear D. Between the trimmed V and J ends, which lost 3 bases and 2 bases, there was a span of 12 bases. The CDR3 loop spans 15 amino acids. Germline CDR1 is SGHRS and CDR2 is YFSETQ. CDR3 in amino acids: CASSSSGNPYNEQFF. The CDR3 DNA reads as TGCGCCAGCAGCTCGTCAGGCAACCCCTACAATGAGCAGTTCTTC. Full variable domain (outside the CDR3, taken from reference TRBV5-1 and TRBJ2-1): KAGVTQTPRYLIKTRGQQVTLSCSPISGHRSVSWYQQTPGQGLQFLFEYFSETQRNKGNFPGRFSGRQFSNSRSEMNVSTLELGDSALYLCASSSSGNPYNEQFFGPGTRLTVL.

The chain couples TRBV9 to TRBJ1-6; 9 bases fit TRBD1. Germline V lookup: CDR1 SGDLS, CDR2 YYNGEE. The length of the CDR3 is 14 residues. Unmatched junction bases numbered 8, after V lost 5 bases and J lost 11 bases. CDR3: CASSQGQGRPPLHF. CDR3 DNA sequence: TGTGCCAGCAGTCAGGGACAGGGAAGACCACCCCTCCACTTT.

V gene TRBV5-1 combines with J gene TRBJ1-2; D remains ambiguous. CDR3 size: 15 residues. V gave up 0 bases and J gave up 3 bases, with 12 bases separating them. CDR1 is SGHRS, CDR2 YFSETQ, per germline. Here the CDR3 DNA reads TGCGCCAGCAGCTTGGGGTCAGCTTGGGACTATGGCTACACCTTC. Encoded protein: CASSLGSAWDYGYTF.

This chain uses TRBV5-1 with TRBJ2-3; perhaps TRBD1 as D (6 bases). The germline gives CDR1 SGHRS, CDR2 YFSETQ. V was clipped by 0 bases and J by 1 base, with 9 bases between them. The CDR3 is made up of 15 amino acids. CDR3 nucleotides: TGCGCCAGCAGCTTGGGACAGGCGCGCACAGATACGCAGTATTTT. It yields the protein CASSLGQARTDTQYF.

This clonotype was seen more than once but under ten times. V is TRBV20-1 and J is TRBJ2-4; D gene uncertain. This CDR3 contains 13 residues. CDR1 is DFQATT, CDR2 SNEGSKA, per germline (reference sequence). V lost 6 bases and J lost 4, with 13 bases in between. This CDR3 reads CSALDGSKNIQYF. In DNA, the CDR3 is TGCAGTGCCTTGGACGGGTCAAAAAACATTCAGTACTTC.

This chain links TRBV4-3 with TRBJ1-6; no firm D call. Germline loops: CDR1 LGHNA, CDR2 YSLEER. This CDR3 contains 15 residues. Trimming took off 4 bases at V and 8 bases at J, with 15 bases between the two ends. The CDR3 sequence is CASSRESPRDSPLHF. CDR3 sequence (DNA): TGCGCCAGCAGCCGCGAAAGCCCTCGGGATTCACCCCTCCACTTT.

The chain has TRBV2 and TRBJ1-1, with 9 nucleotides matching TRBD1. The V gene end was trimmed by 8 bases and the J gene end by 6 bases; junction bases not matched to a gene: 7. The germline gives CDR1 SNHLY, CDR2 FYNNEI. The CDR3 loop spans 13 amino acids. The CDR3 reads CASSLGQGAEAFF. CDR3 DNA: TGTGCCAGCTCCCTGGGACAGGGCGCTGAAGCTTTCTTT.

This clonotype was picked up a small number of times. V and J are TRBV10-3 and TRBJ2-1; 7 bases match TRBD2. The CDR3 spans 14 residues. The ends lost 4 bases at V and 3 bases at J; junction bases unmatched: 3. Germline V gene data show CDR1 as ENHRY and CDR2 as SYGVKD. CDR3 residues: CAISGAGDYNEQFF. DNA of the CDR3: TGTGCCATCAGTGGCGCGGGGGACTACAATGAGCAGTTCTTC.

This chain joins TRBV27 and TRBJ2-2, with D perhaps TRBD2 (6 bases). Trimming took 7 bases from V and 2 from J, leaving 11 bases between them. The V gene's germline CDR1 is MNHEY and CDR2 SMNVEV (reference sequence). CDR3 length equals 14 residues. CDR3 loop: CASTRSGNTGELFF. Written as DNA, the CDR3 is TGTGCCAGCACCCGTAGCGGAAACACCGGGGAGCTGTTTTTT.